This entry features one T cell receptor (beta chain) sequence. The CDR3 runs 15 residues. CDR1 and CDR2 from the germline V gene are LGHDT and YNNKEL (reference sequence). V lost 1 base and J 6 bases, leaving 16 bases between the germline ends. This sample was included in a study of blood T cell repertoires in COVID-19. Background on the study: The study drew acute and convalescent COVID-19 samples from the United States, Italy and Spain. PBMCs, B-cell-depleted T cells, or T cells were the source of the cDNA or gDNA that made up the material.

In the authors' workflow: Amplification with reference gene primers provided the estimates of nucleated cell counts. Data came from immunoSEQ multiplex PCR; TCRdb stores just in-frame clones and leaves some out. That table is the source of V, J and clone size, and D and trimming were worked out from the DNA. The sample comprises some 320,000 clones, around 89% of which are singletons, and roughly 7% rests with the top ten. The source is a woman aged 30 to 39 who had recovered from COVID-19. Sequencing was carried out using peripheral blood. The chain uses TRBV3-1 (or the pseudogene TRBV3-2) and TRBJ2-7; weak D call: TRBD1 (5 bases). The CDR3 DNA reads TGTGCCAGCAGCCAAGCCTCTGGCAGGGAAGGCGAGCAGTACTTC. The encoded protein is CASSQASGREGEQYF.